The T cell receptor (beta chain) under discussion was sequenced for a study of blood T cell repertoires in COVID-19 (dated by TCRdb to about 2020). About the investigation overall: The collaborator samples originated in the United States, Italy and Spain and spanned the acute and convalescent phases of COVID-19. The dataset comprised deeply sampled blood TCRbeta repertoires from subjects exposed to, actively infected with, or recovered from COVID-19. The prospective study material was composed of cDNA or gDNA derived from T cells, B-cell-depleted T cells, or PBMCs. The samples were drawn from the first 160 participants of the ongoing ImmuneRACE study and from over a thousand subjects provided by 6 global collaborators. Where HLA class I and class II types were available, the types were taken from metadata supplied by the sample provider, not from assay-based typing. The repertoires were released in a freely available public database meant as a resource for research on the immune response to SARS-CoV-2. Nearly every sample came with metadata listing a de-identified subject ID, COVID-19 status, age in years and sex.

The CDR3 contains 18 residues, cysteine and phenylalanine counted. CDR3 DNA is the only sequence kept; it has 54 bases, read in frame from the first base. The germline V gene sets CDR1 to MGHRA and CDR2 to YSYEKL. Clipping removes 1 base from V and 4 bases from J, with 11 as the unmatched junction base count. Collaborating institutions collected whole blood in K2EDTA tubes following their own protocols. For TCRbeta analysis, collaborators shipped samples in one of three forms: frozen whole blood, isolated PBMCs, or DNA extracted from either of those sample types. TCRbeta CDR3 regions were amplified from genomic DNA using the immunoSEQ Assay, a bias-controlled multiplex PCR. Per the source publication's procedure: Within the assay, amplification of reference gene primers was used to estimate how many nucleated cells each sample contained. Sequence reads were collapsed and filtered to measure the absolute abundance of every unique TCRbeta CDR3 rearrangement. For each sample, productive Simpson clonality was calculated by taking the square root of Simpson's diversity index across productive rearrangements. The source is immuneACCESS, and TCRdb retained only in-frame sequences with V and J called. Part of the clones is not carried over; for the studies checked, unresolved V genes explain less than half of this, and the remainder is unexplained. V and J calls plus clone size are reproduced from that table; the DNA served to infer D and trimming. In this sample the table shows some 200,000 clones, around 90% of which occur a single time. In total, the top ten clones hold approximately 0.5% of the sample.

General conclusions and limits of the study: The amount of clinical and demographic metadata varied by source and participant and was provided uncurated.

This clone was seen many times. It lacks a known antigen. Base qualities were left out, and no much larger clone turns up one base away. The sequenced material came from peripheral blood. The chain joins TRBV4-1 to TRBJ2-7; 12 bases in the junction line up with TRBD2. The TCR comes from a man in his forties or fifties with acute or convalescent COVID-19. The base sequence is TGCGCCAGCAGCCAAGCCAACCTAGCGGGAGGGCCGCATTACGAGCAGTACTTC. It translates as CASSQANLAGGPHYEQYF.